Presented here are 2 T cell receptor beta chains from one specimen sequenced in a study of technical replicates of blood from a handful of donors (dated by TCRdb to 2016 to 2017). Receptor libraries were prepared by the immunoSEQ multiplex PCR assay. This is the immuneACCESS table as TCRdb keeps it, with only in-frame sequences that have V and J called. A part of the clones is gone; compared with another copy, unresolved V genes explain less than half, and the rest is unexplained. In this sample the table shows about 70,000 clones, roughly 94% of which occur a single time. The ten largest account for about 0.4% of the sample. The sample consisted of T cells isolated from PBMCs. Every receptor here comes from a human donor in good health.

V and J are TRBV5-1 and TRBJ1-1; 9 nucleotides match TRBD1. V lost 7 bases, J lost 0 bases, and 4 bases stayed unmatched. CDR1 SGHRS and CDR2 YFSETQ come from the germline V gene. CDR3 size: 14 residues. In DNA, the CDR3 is TGCGCCAGCGGGACAGGGAATATGAACACTGAAGCTTTCTTT. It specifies CASGTGNMNTEAFF.

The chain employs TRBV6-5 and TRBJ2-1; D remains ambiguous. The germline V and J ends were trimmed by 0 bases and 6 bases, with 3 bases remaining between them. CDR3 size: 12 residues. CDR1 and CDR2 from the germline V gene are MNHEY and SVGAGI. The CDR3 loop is CASSYSANEQFF. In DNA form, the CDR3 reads TGTGCCAGCAGTTACTCGGCCAATGAGCAGTTCTTC.